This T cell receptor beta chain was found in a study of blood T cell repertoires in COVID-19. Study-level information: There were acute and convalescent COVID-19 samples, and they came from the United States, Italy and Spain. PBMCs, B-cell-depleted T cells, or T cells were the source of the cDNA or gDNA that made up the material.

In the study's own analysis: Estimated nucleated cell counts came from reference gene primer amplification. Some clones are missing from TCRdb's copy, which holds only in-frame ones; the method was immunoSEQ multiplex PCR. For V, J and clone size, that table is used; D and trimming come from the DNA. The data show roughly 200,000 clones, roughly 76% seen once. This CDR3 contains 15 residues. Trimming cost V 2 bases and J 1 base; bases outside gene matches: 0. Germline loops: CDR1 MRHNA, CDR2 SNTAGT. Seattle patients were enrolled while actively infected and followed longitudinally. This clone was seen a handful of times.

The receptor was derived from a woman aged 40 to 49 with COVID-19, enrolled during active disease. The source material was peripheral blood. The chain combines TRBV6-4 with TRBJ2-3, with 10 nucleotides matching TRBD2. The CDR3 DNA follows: TGTGCCAGCAGTGACGGGACTAGCGGCACAGATACGCAGTATTTT. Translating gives CASSDGTSGTDTQYF.